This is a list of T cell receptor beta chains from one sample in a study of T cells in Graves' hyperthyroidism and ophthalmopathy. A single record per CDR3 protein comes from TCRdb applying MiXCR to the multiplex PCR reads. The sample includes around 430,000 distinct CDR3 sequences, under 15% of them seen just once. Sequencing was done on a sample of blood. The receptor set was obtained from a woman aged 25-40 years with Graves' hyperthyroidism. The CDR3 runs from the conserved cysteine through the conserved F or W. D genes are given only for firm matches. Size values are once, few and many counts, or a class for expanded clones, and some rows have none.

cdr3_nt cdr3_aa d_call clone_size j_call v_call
TGTGCCAGCAGTGGAGGGGCTGGGGCCAACGTCCTGACTTTC CASSGGAGANVLTF . . TRBJ2-6 TRBV2
TGTGCCAGCAGGCCTCAGACAGGGACCCTCTACGAGCAGTACTTC CASRPQTGTLYEQYF TRBD1 once TRBJ2-7 TRBV28
TGCGCCAGCAGCCCGGAGGGATTTAATCAGCCCCAGCATTTT CASSPEGFNQPQHF . many TRBJ1-5 TRBV5-1
TGTGCCAGCAGTCTATATGGGACTAGCGGGAGTTTCTATGAGCAGTTCTTC CASSLYGTSGSFYEQFF TRBD2 . TRBJ2-1 TRBV28
TGTGCCAGCAGCACACAGGGGGCAGGGGCCGGGGAGCTGTTTTTT CASSTQGAGAGELFF TRBD1 . TRBJ2-2 TRBV7-3
TGTGCCAGCAGTGAGGGGGTACGCAATCAGCCCCAGCATTTT CASSEGVRNQPQHF . many TRBJ1-5 TRBV2
TGTGCCAGCACGGACAGGGGGCCGTACAATGAGCAGTTCTTC CASTDRGPYNEQFF TRBD1 . TRBJ2-1 TRBV19
TGCGCCAGCAGCTTGGCGTTAGTAGGGGTGGTCGGCACAGATACGCAGTATTTT CASSLALVGVVGTDTQYF . many TRBJ2-3 TRBV5-1
TGTGCCAGCAGCCGGACTAGCGGGAGGGCCGGGGATGAGCAGTTCTTC CASSRTSGRAGDEQFF TRBD2 few TRBJ2-1 TRBV6-2/TRBV6-3
TGCAGTGCTAATTCCGGGACTAGCGGGATTTACTCCTACAATGAGCAGTACTTC CSANSGTSGIYSYNEQYF TRBD2 . TRBJ2-7 TRBV20-1
TGTGCCAGCCTCGGATTAGCGCGTGGTTGGGATGAGCAGTTCTTC CASLGLARGWDEQFF . many TRBJ2-1 TRBV28
TGTGCCAGCAGCTTGGAGTCCCTCCGGGGCACAGATACGCAGTATTTT CASSLESLRGTDTQYF . many TRBJ2-3 TRBV5-5
TGTGCCAGCAGTTTATGGCAGGCCGGCAATCAGCCCCAGCATTTT CASSLWQAGNQPQHF . many TRBJ1-5 TRBV28
TGTGCCAGCAGTTTATCCCAGGGGGCGTGGTACAATGAGCAGTTCTTC CASSLSQGAWYNEQFF TRBD1 many TRBJ2-1 TRBV27
TGCGCCAGCAGCCGTGGGGGACGTGCTGATGAGCAGTTCTTC CASSRGGRADEQFF . . TRBJ2-1 TRBV4-1
TGTGCCAGCAGAAACCCGGGGGACAGGGGTAAGATAAAGACCTACGAGCAGTACTTC CASRNPGDRGKIKTYEQYF TRBD1 . TRBJ2-7 TRBV11-3
TGTGCCAGCAGTTTAATAAGGGGCGGCCTGAACACTGAAGCTTTCTTT CASSLIRGGLNTEAFF . many TRBJ1-1 TRBV12-3/TRBV12-4
TGCAGTGCCCGGACGGCTAGCGTGTACAATGAGCAGTTCTTC CSARTASVYNEQFF . few TRBJ2-1 TRBV20-1
TGCGCCAGCAGTGACGTATCTGGGGCCAACGTCCTGACTTTC CASSDVSGANVLTF . few TRBJ2-6 TRBV5-1
TGTGCCAGCTCTCCGAGGGGGCTCTATGGCTACACCTTC CASSPRGLYGYTF TRBD1 few TRBJ1-2 TRBV18
TGTGCCAGCAGCAACACAGGGGGCTCTGGCTACACCTTC CASSNTGGSGYTF TRBD1 many TRBJ1-2 TRBV12-3/TRBV12-4
TGTGCCAGTAGTATAACACGGGACCTGGTTGTGCAGCAGTACTTC CASSITRDLVVQQYF . . TRBJ2-7 TRBV19
TGCAGCGCCAGACCTCCGGGGCGAAATTACGAGCAGTACTTC CSARPPGRNYEQYF . many TRBJ2-7 TRBV29-1
TGTGCCAGCAGTTTACGGGAGGGCCCCTACAATGAGCAGTTCTTC CASSLREGPYNEQFF TRBD2 many TRBJ2-1 TRBV27
TGTGCCAGCAGCCATCGCGACAGGGGGTTGAACACTGAAGCTTTCTTT CASSHRDRGLNTEAFF TRBD1 many TRBJ1-1 TRBV3-1
TGTGCCAGCAGTAACACCGGGGAGCTGTTTTTT CASSNTGELFF . many TRBJ2-2 TRBV5-1
TGTGCCAGCAGCAGGGGGCGCAAGGAGACCCAGTACTTC CASSRGRKETQYF TRBD1 few TRBJ2-5 TRBV3-1
TGTGCCAGCAGCTTAGGGGGGGCAGGGCGGAGCTCCTACGAGCAGTACTTC CASSLGGAGRSSYEQYF . few TRBJ2-7 TRBV7-9
TGTGCCAGCAGTGAAGAGGACATTCAGTACTTC CASSEEDIQYF . . TRBJ2-4 TRBV6-1
TGTGCCAGCGGTAAACCCCGGGGGAGGGGGCACAATGAGCAGTTCTTC CASGKPRGRGHNEQFF . many TRBJ2-1 TRBV27
TGTGCCAGCAGCTCGGGACAGCTTTTCCTGAGCGAGCAGTACTTC CASSSGQLFLSEQYF TRBD1 many TRBJ2-7 TRBV11-2
TGTGCCACCAGTGGAACTAGCGGGAGTGAGACCCAGTACTTC CATSGTSGSETQYF TRBD2 . TRBJ2-5 TRBV24-1